Presented here are 11 T cell receptor beta chains from one specimen sequenced in a study of post-analysis software for immune sequencing data. The TCR beta cDNA libraries contained unique molecular identifiers. TCRdb reprocessed the PCR reads with MiXCR, giving one entry per CDR3 protein. The sample lists about 540,000 distinct CDR3 sequences; approximately 34% were seen once. Study results and caveats: TRBV5-6, TRBV5-1 and TRBV20-1 were among five TRBV segments more frequent in patients than controls.

The antigens for these receptors are not known. The sequenced sample consisted of blood. These receptor sequences come from a girl between 2 and 17 years old with multiple sclerosis.

The J gene is TRBJ1-1, the V gene TRBV12-3 or TRBV12-4; D uncertain. V was cut by 5 bases and J by 6 bases, with 13 bases left in between. CDR3 size: 13 residues. The CDR3: CASSPTSRAEAFF. In DNA, the CDR3 is TGTGCCAGCAGTCCTACATCGAGGGCTGAAGCTTTCTTT.

The rearrangement uses TRBV19 and TRBJ2-3, with a possible D match to TRBD1 (6 bases). Per germline, CDR1 LNHDA and CDR2 SQIVND (reference sequence). V was pared by 9 bases and J by 7 bases, with 20 bases between. The CDR3 is 14 amino acids. The CDR3 coding sequence is TGTGCCAGCTCGGCAGGGGCTTTGGGAAATACGCAGTATTTT. The encoded protein is CASSAGALGNTQYF.

This clonotype has just a few counts. This sequence joins TRBV20-1 and TRBJ2-4; 14 nucleotides line up with TRBD2. With V trimmed by 3 bases and J by 8 bases, 9 bases remained unmatched. This CDR3 spans 16 amino acids. CDR1 and CDR2 (germline): DFQATT, SNEGSKA (reference sequence). CDR3 sequence reads: CSASMTSGGAADIQYF. The CDR3 coding sequence is TGCAGTGCTAGTATGACTAGCGGGGGGGCCGCGGACATTCAGTACTTC.

The CDR3 DNA sequence: TGTGCCAGCAGCGTGGCAGGAGGGACAGGGAAAGAGACCCAGTACTTC. It yields the protein CASSVAGGTGKETQYF. The genes are TRBV7-9 and TRBJ2-4, with 9 bases fitting TRBD1. TRBJ2-5 explains the end of the DNA better; the J call may be wrong. Germline V gene sequence: CDR1 SEHNR, CDR2 FQNEAQ (reference sequence). The length of the CDR3 is 16 residues.

V usage is TRBV20-1 and J usage is TRBJ2-3, with 8 bases identical to TRBD1. V shed 7 bases, J shed 1 base, and the junction held 7 bases outside the gene matches. The CDR3 has 14 amino acids. The germline gives CDR1 DFQATT, CDR2 SNEGSKA (reference sequence). The CDR3 sequence: CSVDRGFRTDTQYF. CDR3 nucleotide sequence: TGCAGTGTTGACAGGGGATTTCGCACAGATACGCAGTATTTT.

The chain is built from TRBV4-2 and TRBJ2-7, with a tentative D call TRBD1 (5 bases). Judging by the DNA end, TRBJ2-5 fits better; the J call may be wrong. Germline CDR1 LGHNA, CDR2 YNFKEQ. There are 14 residues in the CDR3. The CDR3 sequence is CASSQDEGAETQYF. The CDR3 DNA sequence: TGTGCCAGCAGCCAAGATGAAGGGGCAGAGACCCAGTACTTC.

V and J are TRBV5-1 and TRBJ1-5; the D is unclear. V was cut by 0 bases and J by 3 bases, with 10 bases left in between. The CDR3 is 15 residues long. CDR1 and CDR2 (germline): SGHRS, YFSETQ. The CDR3 is CASSLGGSNNQPQHF. The CDR3, as DNA: TGCGCCAGCAGCTTGGGAGGTTCCAACAATCAGCCCCAGCATTTT.

The chain has TRBV6-5 and TRBJ2-4; 7 bases align to TRBD2. The assigned J gene may be wrong: the sequence end matches TRBJ2-5 better. Germline V gene lookup returns CDR1 MNHEY and CDR2 SVGAGI. The CDR3 is 16 residues long. The CDR3 is CASSSTERGSVETQYF. DNA of the CDR3: TGTGCCAGCAGTTCGACCGAGCGGGGAAGTGTTGAGACCCAGTACTTC.

This clonotype showed up just a few times. The chain employs TRBV29-1 and TRBJ2-3, with D possibly TRBD1 on 6 matching bases. Germline values: CDR1 SQVTM, CDR2 ANQGSEA. Trimming removed 0 bases at V and 2 bases at J, with 12 bases between. The CDR3 spans 15 residues. CDR3 sequence reads: CSVEDTGMNTDTQYF. CDR3 sequence (DNA): TGCAGCGTTGAAGATACAGGGATGAACACAGATACGCAGTATTTT.

The chain is built from TRBV12-3 or TRBV12-4 and TRBJ1-5; TRBD1 agrees at 10 bases. The CDR3 sequence is 16 residues long. The V gene end was trimmed by 1 base and the J gene end by 6 bases; junction bases not matched to a gene: 6. CDR3 region: CASSLETGGGSQPQHF. DNA for the CDR3: TGTGCCAGCAGTTTAGAGACAGGGGGCGGAAGTCAGCCCCAGCATTTT.

The CDR3 here is CASSPGNSGELFF. DNA of the CDR3: TGTGCCAGCAGCCCAGGGAATTCCGGGGAGCTGTTTTTT. The rearrangement links TRBV6-5 to TRBJ2-2; D is perhaps TRBD1 (5 bases). This CDR3 has 13 residues. Trimming removed 6 bases at V and 6 bases at J, with 11 bases between. Germline lookup yields CDR1 MNHEY and CDR2 SVGAGI.